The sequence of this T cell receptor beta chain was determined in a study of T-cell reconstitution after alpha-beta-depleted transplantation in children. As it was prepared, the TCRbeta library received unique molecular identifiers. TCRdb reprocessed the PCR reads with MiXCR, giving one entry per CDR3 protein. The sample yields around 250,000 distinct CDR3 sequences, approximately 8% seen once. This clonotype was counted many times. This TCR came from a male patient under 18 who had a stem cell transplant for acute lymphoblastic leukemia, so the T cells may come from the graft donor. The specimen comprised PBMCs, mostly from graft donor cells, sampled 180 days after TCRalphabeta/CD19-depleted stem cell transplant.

DNA of the CDR3: TGTGCCAGCAGTACCCGTAGGGCGGGGGGGCAGGATGAGCAGTTCTTC. Its translation: CASSTRRAGGQDEQFF. The chain employs TRBV12-3 or TRBV12-4 and TRBJ2-1, with TRBD2 identical over 9 bases. V was clipped by 5 bases and J by 8 bases; unmatched bases: 13. The CDR3 is 16 amino acids.